These 24 T cell receptor beta chains originate from one sample sequenced in a study of T cells after posttransplantation cyclophosphamide. The repertoire was sequenced with immunoSEQ multiplex PCR; TCRdb's copy has only in-frame clones and lacks some. Of approximately 22,000 clones in the sample, around 73% were seen once. Material: memory CD4+ T cells sorted from PBMCs. The receptors here all came from a woman aged 60-75 years in good health, CMV-negative, and a related stem cell transplant donor.

This clone was observed once. V usage is TRBV4-3 and J usage is TRBJ2-7; 7 bases are shared with TRBD1. Germline-derived CDR1 and CDR2 are LGHNA and YSLEER. CDR3 length: 14 amino acids. V was clipped by 2 bases and J by 4 bases; unmatched bases: 5. The CDR3 spells CASSQSQGPYEQYF. DNA of the CDR3: TGCGCCAGCAGCCAATCACAGGGGCCTTACGAGCAGTACTTC.

The chain carries TRBV5-4 and TRBJ2-5; TRBD2 matches 8 bases. V was clipped by 0 bases and J by 3 bases; unmatched bases: 4. The CDR3 runs to 15 residues. Germline lookup yields CDR1 SGHNT and CDR2 YYREEE (reference sequence). DNA of the CDR3: TGTGCCAGCAGCTTGGCGGTCGGGGGGGAAGAGACCCAGTACTTC. Its protein is CASSLAVGGEETQYF.

Only a few counts were recorded for this clone. The chain couples TRBV7-9 to TRBJ1-1, with D perhaps matching TRBD1 (5 bases). The V and J ends lost 7 bases and 2 bases respectively, with 14 bases between them. Germline V gene data show CDR1 as SEHNR and CDR2 as FQNEAQ (reference sequence). The CDR3 spans 14 residues. The CDR3 DNA reads as TGTGCCAGCATCCCTCGGGGGGGTAACACTGAAGCTTTCTTT. Its protein is CASIPRGGNTEAFF. Full variable domain (outside the CDR3, taken from reference TRBV7-9 and TRBJ1-1): DTGVSQNPRHKITKRGQNVTFRCDPISEHNRLYWYRQTLGQGPEFLTYFQNEAQLEKSRLLSDRFSAERPKGSFSTLEIQRTEQGDSAMYLCASIPRGGNTEAFFGQGTRLTVV.

The rearrangement links TRBV11-2 to TRBJ1-1; 8 bases line up with TRBD1. Germline-derived CDR1 and CDR2 are SGHAT and FQNNGV. CDR3 size: 13 residues. V lost 3 bases and J lost 5; bases outside the gene matches: 2. CDR3 in DNA: TGTGCCAGCAGCTTGGGACAGGAGACTGAAGCTTTCTTT. Amino acid sequence: CASSLGQETEAFF. Looking up the rest from reference TRBV11-2 and TRBJ1-1 gives the full variable domain: EAGVAQSPRYKIIEKRQSVAFWCNPISGHATLYWYQQILGQGPKLLIQFQNNGVVDDSQLPKDRFSAERLKGVDSTLKIQPAKLEDSAVYLCASSLGQETEAFFGQGTRLTVV.

V gene TRBV6-5 combines with J gene TRBJ2-2; a possible D gene is TRBD1 (5 bases). CDR3 length: 15 amino acids. The ends were cut back, 0 bases at V and 6 bases at J, with 11 bases in the middle. Germline V gene data show CDR1 as MNHEY and CDR2 as SVGAGI. CDR3 loop: CASSYSGPKAGELFF. The CDR3 nucleotides read TGTGCCAGCAGTTACTCGGGGCCCAAGGCCGGGGAGCTGTTTTTT.

This clone turned up a few times. The chain couples TRBV5-1 to TRBJ1-1, with 7 bases identical to TRBD1. Germline CDR1 SGHRS, CDR2 YFSETQ. V shed 3 bases, J shed 5 bases, and the junction held 1 base outside the gene matches. The CDR3 extends over 12 amino acids. The DNA of the CDR3 is TGCGCCAGCAGCTCAGGGGGAACTGAAGCTTTCTTT. This encodes CASSSGGTEAFF.

V gene TRBV2 combines with J gene TRBJ2-5; D uncertain. This CDR3 comprises 11 residues. The V gene lost 5 bases and the J gene lost 4 bases, with 5 bases spanning the gap. Germline V lookup: CDR1 SNHLY, CDR2 FYNNEI. DNA of the CDR3: TGTGCCAGCAGTACAAGAGAGACCCAGTACTTC. This gives the protein CASSTRETQYF.

V gene TRBV7-9 combines with J gene TRBJ2-2; perhaps TRBD1 as D (6 bases). The CDR3 is 16 residues long. V lost 3 bases, J lost 0 bases, and 11 bases lay in between. Germline V gives CDR1 SEHNR, CDR2 FQNEAQ (reference sequence). DNA of the CDR3: TGTGCCAGCAGCTTCAGGGGTAACGCGAACACCGGGGAGCTGTTTTTT. The encoded protein is CASSFRGNANTGELFF.

The V call is TRBV6-5, the J call TRBJ2-2, with 8 nucleotides matching TRBD2. The V gene's germline CDR1 is MNHEY and CDR2 SVGAGI. This CDR3 has 15 amino acids. The V segment lost 10 bases and the J segment 4 bases; nucleotides outside the gene matches: 11. The CDR3 region is CATGWVLAATGELFF. In nucleotides, the CDR3 is TGTGCCACCGGATGGGTACTAGCGGCCACCGGGGAGCTGTTTTTT.

This clone was picked up one time. CDR3 in DNA: TGTGCCAGCAGCGTAGACAGGACAAACTACGAGCAGTACTTC. Protein product: CASSVDRTNYEQYF. The gene calls are TRBV9 and TRBJ2-7; D may be TRBD1 (5 bases). CDR1 and CDR2 from the germline V gene are SGDLS and YYNGEE. V was trimmed by 0 bases and J by 3 bases, leaving 10 bases between them. The CDR3 extends over 14 amino acids.

The chain combines TRBV9 with TRBJ1-1; 7 nucleotides align to TRBD1. Germline assignment: CDR1 SGDLS and CDR2 YYNGEE. The CDR3 is 17 residues long. The V segment lost 3 bases and the J segment 0 bases; nucleotides outside the gene matches: 11. CDR3 residues: CASSAHRGWPMNTEAFF. The CDR3 DNA is TGTGCCAGCAGCGCTCACAGGGGTTGGCCCATGAACACTGAAGCTTTCTTT.

Concerning this clone: This CDR3 fails to terminate in the conserved phenylalanine or tryptophan, so it likely reflects a read error. The rearrangement uses TRBV6-1 and TRBJ2-7, with no clear D. This CDR3 has 10 residues. CDR1 is MNHNS, CDR2 SASEGT, per germline. V was cut by 8 bases and J by 9 bases, with 11 bases left in between. The CDR3 DNA follows: TGTGCCAGCTATTCCCAGCGGCAGTACCTC. It yields the protein CASYSQRQYL.

This clone appeared a few times. CDR3 sequence reads: CATLSVEQFF. DNA for the CDR3: TGTGCCACCCTGAGTGTAGAGCAGTTCTTC. This chain uses TRBV28 with TRBJ2-1, with D unclear. The germline gives CDR1 MDHEN, CDR2 SYDVKM. Between the trimmed V and J ends, which lost 10 bases and 10 bases, there was a span of 11 bases. The CDR3 is 10 residues long.

The chain combines TRBV27 with TRBJ2-6; a possible D gene is TRBD2 (5 bases). CDR3 length: 17 residues. In germline, CDR1 is MNHEY, CDR2 SMNVEV (reference sequence). Trimming stripped 2 bases from V and 0 bases from J, with 11 bases between. The DNA of the CDR3 is TGTGCCAGCAGTTTAACGTGGGAGTCCTCTGGGGCCAACGTCCTGACTTTC. Its translation is CASSLTWESSGANVLTF.

This chain connects TRBV6-5 to TRBJ2-7, with 11 nucleotides matching TRBD1. The CDR3 is 15 amino acids. CDR1 and CDR2 (germline): MNHEY, SVGAGI. Trimming took 6 bases from V and 3 from J; bases not matched to a gene: 7. Here the CDR3 reads CASRLTGTGGYEQYF. The CDR3 DNA is TGTGCCAGCAGGCTCACCGGGACAGGGGGCTACGAGCAGTACTTC.

The chain employs TRBV5-6 and TRBJ1-1; no definite D call. Germline V gene lookup returns CDR1 SGHDT and CDR2 YYEEEE. The V gene lost 3 bases and the J gene lost 1 base, with 16 bases spanning the gap. The CDR3 has 16 residues. The CDR3 nucleotides are TGTGCCAGCAGCTCGTCGGGAAGTGTATCGAACACTGAAGCTTTCTTT. It encodes CASSSSGSVSNTEAFF.

The rearrangement uses TRBV7-5 and TRBJ2-2; the D call in the table, TRBD2, was not verified against the DNA. TRBV7-5 is described as a pseudogene. The CDR3 length is 16 residues. DNA of the CDR3: TGTGCCAGAAGCTTTGTCCTGGGAGAGGTACTGGGGGAGCTGTTTTTT. This translates into CARSFVLGEVLGELFF.

The chain recombines TRBV2 with TRBJ2-7, with 13 positions matching TRBD2. The CDR3 totals 15 residues. J lost 7 bases, V lost 7 bases, and 10 bases had no gene match. Germline V lookup: CDR1 SNHLY, CDR2 FYNNEI. This CDR3 reads CASKPGLAGAGEQYF. The CDR3, as DNA: TGTGCCAGCAAACCCGGACTAGCGGGAGCGGGAGAGCAGTACTTC.

This clone came up a few times. The V call is TRBV11-2, the J call TRBJ2-1; 9 nucleotides align to TRBD1. The CDR3 extends over 15 amino acids. CDR1 is SGHAT, CDR2 FQNNGV, per germline. The junction had 4 bases not matched to a gene; V was cut back by 3 bases and J by 4 bases. The CDR3 protein is CASSFRDRVYNEQFF. The DNA of the CDR3 is TGTGCCAGCAGCTTCCGGGACAGGGTTTACAATGAGCAGTTCTTC.

This clone was detected a few times. This chain connects TRBV19 to TRBJ1-2; TRBD1 might be the D (6 bases). V shed 8 bases and J shed 6 bases, with 13 bases lying between them. The CDR3 consists of 12 residues. Germline lookup yields CDR1 LNHDA and CDR2 SQIVND (reference sequence). In DNA, the CDR3 is TGTGCCAGTGTCGACAGGAATCATGGCTACACCTTC. Encoded protein: CASVDRNHGYTF.

The table lists this clone with a few counts. This sequence joins TRBV28 and TRBJ1-4; no definite D call. The CDR3 is made up of 14 amino acids. CDR1 is MDHEN and CDR2 is SYDVKM in the germline V gene. Trimming shortened V by 5 bases and J by 8 bases, and 15 bases separated the two germline ends. The chain's CDR3 is CASSTRGGYEKLFF. The CDR3 bases are TGTGCCAGCAGTACCCGCGGCGGCTACGAAAAACTGTTTTTT.

The chain uses TRBV19 and TRBJ1-1; possible D gene TRBD1, 6 bases. This CDR3 spans 14 amino acids. The germline V and J ends were trimmed by 5 bases and 2 bases, with 12 bases remaining between them. CDR1 is LNHDA, CDR2 SQIVND, per germline (reference sequence). CDR3 protein: CASSVLQGNTEAFF. The CDR3 DNA follows: TGTGCCAGTAGTGTCCTACAGGGTAACACTGAAGCTTTCTTT.

The chain recombines TRBV2 with TRBJ2-7; 9 bases fit TRBD1. The J segment lost 6 bases and the V segment lost 3 bases, leaving 6 bases of the junction unmatched. Germline CDR1 is SNHLY and CDR2 is FYNNEI. This CDR3 is built from 14 residues. This CDR3 reads CASSEGQGEGEQYF. The CDR3 DNA sequence: TGTGCCAGCAGTGAGGGACAGGGTGAGGGCGAGCAGTACTTC.

This clone has a handful of counts. The chain links TRBV5-4 to TRBJ2-7; no definite D call. Trimming cost V 4 bases and J 1 base, with 9 bases left between them. CDR1 and CDR2 from the germline V gene are SGHNT and YYREEE (reference sequence). The CDR3 is made up of 13 amino acids. The CDR3 reads CASSPRNSYEQYF. Written as DNA, the CDR3 is TGTGCCAGCAGCCCGCGGAATTCCTACGAGCAGTACTTC.